These 24 T cell receptor beta chains were sequenced from one sample in a study of shared clonotypes between healthy human individuals. The table came from immunoSEQ multiplex PCR; TCRdb's copy has only in-frame clones and leaves some out. Of about 2.4 million clones detected, over 85% appear once; the ten largest clones hold about 0.34%. What was sequenced was naive CD4+ T cells from PBMCs. Subset noted: CD45RA+ positively selected. The receptors were gathered from a young man in good health. Some clones in this sample may be carry-over from other donors' samples.

The V and J genes are TRBV5-6 and TRBJ2-2, with D possibly being TRBD1 (6 bases). The CDR3 runs 13 residues. V shed 4 bases and J shed 5 bases, with 9 bases lying between them. The germline V gene encodes CDR1 SGHDT and CDR2 YYEEEE. The CDR3 DNA reads TGTGCCAGCAGCCCAGGGGTAACCGGGGAGCTGTTTTTT. Residues: CASSPGVTGELFF.

Details on this clone: Different DNA sequences within this sample yield the same CDR3. The chain combines TRBV18 with TRBJ1-1, with 9 bases that match TRBD1. The CDR3 is 16 amino acids. The junction had 8 bases not matched to a gene; V was cut back by 6 bases and J by 0 bases. Germline CDR1 is KGHSH and CDR2 is LQKENI. The CDR3 DNA reads as TGTGCCAGCTCTCTCACCGGGACAGGGCTGAACACTGAAGCTTTCTTT. Translation gives CASSLTGTGLNTEAFF. Based on the CDR3 plus reference TRBV18 and TRBJ1-1, the full variable domain is NAGVMQNPRHLVRRRGQEARLRCSPMKGHSHVYWYRQLPEEGLKFMVYLQKENIIDESGMPKERFSAEFPKEGPSILRIQQVVRGDSAAYFCASSLTGTGLNTEAFFGQGTRLTVV.

The rearrangement links TRBV10-3 to TRBJ1-2, with a possible D match to TRBD1 (5 bases). The V gene's germline CDR1 is ENHRY and CDR2 SYGVKD. The CDR3 length is 11 residues. The V gene lost 8 bases and the J gene lost 4 bases, with 8 bases spanning the gap. This chain's CDR3 is CAIHGGYGYTF. CDR3 coding DNA: TGTGCCATCCATGGGGGCTATGGCTACACCTTC.

The chain uses TRBV6-5 and TRBJ2-2; D gene unclear. Germline V CDR1 and CDR2: MNHEY, SVGAGI. V was cut by 0 bases and J by 10 bases, with 12 bases left in between. The CDR3 contains 14 residues. In DNA, the CDR3 is TGTGCCAGCAGTTACTCCCAGCCCTCGGTGGAGCTGTTTTTT. Amino acid sequence: CASSYSQPSVELFF.

This clone was seen only once. The chain joins TRBV7-2 to TRBJ2-1; TRBD2 matches at 12 bases. Per germline, CDR1 SGHTA and CDR2 FQGNSA. The CDR3 covers 16 residues. J lost 8 bases, V lost 4 bases, and 9 bases had no gene match. The CDR3 DNA reads TGTGCCAGCAGCTCGACGGAGCTAGCGGGAGGGTATGAGCAGTTCTTC. Amino acid sequence: CASSSTELAGGYEQFF.

This rearrangement joins TRBV6-8 to TRBJ2-3, with D perhaps assigned TRBD1 or TRBD2 (5 bases each). The CDR3 has 12 residues. Per germline, CDR1 MNHGY and CDR2 SAAAGT. The ends were cut back, 6 bases at V and 5 bases at J, with 9 bases in the middle. CDR3 bases: TGTGCCAGCAGACGGGACGGAGATACGCAGTATTTT. This codes for CASRRDGDTQYF.

This clone was observed once. This rearrangement joins TRBV11-2 to TRBJ2-7; possibly TRBD2 for D (5 bases). Looked up from germline, CDR1 is SGHAT and CDR2 is FQNNGV. Trimming left V 1 base short and J 5 bases short, with 21 bases between. This CDR3 has 17 residues. In DNA form, the CDR3 reads TGTGCCAGCAGCTTAGCAAAACCTGGGGAAGAGGGAGACGAGCAGTACTTC. The encoded protein is CASSLAKPGEEGDEQYF.

V usage is TRBV7-9 and J usage is TRBJ2-3; 7 bases agree with TRBD2. Germline loops: CDR1 SEHNR, CDR2 FQNEAQ (reference sequence). Germline trimming cut 2 bases from V and 0 bases from J; bases unmatched to any gene: 5. This CDR3 comprises 16 residues. Here the CDR3 reads CASSLIASGSTDTQYF. CDR3 DNA: TGTGCCAGCAGCTTAATCGCTAGCGGTAGCACAGATACGCAGTATTTT.

The chain links TRBV10-2 to TRBJ1-2; 9 nucleotides align to TRBD1. This CDR3 comprises 15 residues. V shed 6 bases and J 0 bases; nucleotides not matched to a gene: 5. In germline, CDR1 is WSHSY, CDR2 SAAADI. The CDR3 region is CASRQGANANYGYTF. CDR3 nucleotides: TGCGCCAGCAGACAGGGGGCGAATGCTAACTATGGCTACACCTTC.

Comment on this clone: The same CDR3 arises from other DNA sequences in this sample as well. The chain joins TRBV11-3 to TRBJ2-1; either TRBD1 or TRBD2 may fit D (5 bases each). This CDR3 has 14 amino acids. Germline V gives CDR1 SGHNT, CDR2 YENEEA. Deletions cut 6 bases from V and 6 bases from J, with 15 bases between. DNA for the CDR3: TGTGCCAGCAGTACCGGGACGCCAGGCAATGAGCAGTTCTTC. Protein product: CASSTGTPGNEQFF.

The chain is built from TRBV10-3 and TRBJ2-2; possibly TRBD2 for D (6 bases). The V and J ends lost 6 bases and 0 bases respectively, with 11 bases between them. The CDR3 is 15 amino acids. Per the germline V gene, CDR1 is ENHRY and CDR2 is SYGVKD. The CDR3 region has the DNA TGTGCCATCAGCCCGGGACTTGCGAACACCGGGGAGCTGTTTTTT. Translated, it gives CAISPGLANTGELFF.

V and J are TRBV29-1 and TRBJ2-5; 14 nucleotides match TRBD2. Trimming took 5 bases from V and 5 from J; bases not matched to a gene: 10. CDR3 length: 16 residues. Germline V gene sequence: CDR1 SQVTM, CDR2 ANQGSEA. The chain's CDR3 is CSVSPPGLAGVETQYF. The CDR3 coding sequence is TGCAGCGTTTCCCCTCCGGGACTAGCGGGAGTGGAGACCCAGTACTTC.

This clone was observed once. The rearrangement uses TRBV5-6 and TRBJ2-7; 7 bases are a match to TRBD1. This CDR3 contains 16 residues. V trimming: 0 bases; J trimming: 0 bases; junction bases outside the gene matches: 6. Germline loops: CDR1 SGHDT, CDR2 YYEEEE. DNA of the CDR3: TGTGCCAGCAGCTTGGCCTGGGGGACAGTCTCCTACGAGCAGTACTTC. This sequence encodes CASSLAWGTVSYEQYF.

V usage is TRBV9 and J usage is TRBJ2-2; D may be TRBD1 (5 bases). CDR1 and CDR2 from the germline V gene are SGDLS and YYNGEE. Trimming took 0 bases from V and 6 from J, leaving 18 bases between them. The CDR3 consists of 17 residues. CDR3 loop: CASSVGGPSKGAGELFF. Here the CDR3 DNA reads TGTGCCAGCAGCGTAGGAGGTCCCTCAAAAGGGGCCGGGGAGCTGTTTTTT.

This sequence joins TRBV28 and TRBJ2-5; D not certain. The germline CDR1 and CDR2 sequences are MDHEN and SYDVKM. The V end was cut by 2 bases, the J end by 7 bases, with 17 bases between. CDR3 length equals 15 residues. As DNA, the CDR3 is TGTGCCAGCAGTTTACCCTCCCGAAAGTTTGGGACCCAGTACTTC. Its protein product is CASSLPSRKFGTQYF. Combining the CDR3 with reference TRBV28 and TRBJ2-5 gives the whole variable domain DVKVTQSSRYLVKRTGEKVFLECVQDMDHENMFWYRQDPGLGLRLIYFSYDVKMKEKGDIPEGYSVSREKKERFSLILESASTNQTSMYLCASSLPSRKFGTQYFGPGTRLLVL.

The chain links TRBV7-3 to TRBJ2-7; no clear D. Trimming took 1 base from V and 2 from J, leaving 12 bases between them. The germline gives CDR1 SGHTA, CDR2 FQGTGA. This CDR3 has 15 amino acids. CDR3 sequence: CASSLMQVAPYEQYF. CDR3 coding DNA: TGTGCCAGCAGCTTAATGCAGGTCGCTCCCTACGAGCAGTACTTC.

V usage is TRBV7-3 and J usage is TRBJ1-1, with D unresolved. Looked up from germline, CDR1 is SGHTA and CDR2 is FQGTGA. Trimming pared 5 bases from V and 1 base from J, leaving 8 bases between. There are 13 residues in the CDR3. The CDR3 region is CASSGRENTEAFF. The CDR3 region has the DNA TGTGCCAGCAGCGGACGGGAGAACACTGAAGCTTTCTTT.

The chain employs TRBV28 and TRBJ1-3, with D uncertain. Germline V lookup: CDR1 MDHEN, CDR2 SYDVKM. This CDR3 comprises 16 residues. V was clipped by 6 bases and J by 3 bases, with 18 bases between them. This CDR3 reads CASSSPGAEDGNTIYF. CDR3 DNA sequence: TGTGCCAGCAGCTCCCCCGGCGCGGAGGATGGAAACACCATATATTTT.

The rearrangement uses TRBV28 and TRBJ2-7; D gene uncertain. Trimming removed 3 bases at V and 7 bases at J, with 19 bases between. Germline values: CDR1 MDHEN, CDR2 SYDVKM. This CDR3 comprises 15 residues. The CDR3 sequence: CASSFVGPWIGEQYF. The DNA of the CDR3 is TGTGCCAGCAGTTTTGTGGGCCCATGGATTGGGGAGCAGTACTTC.

This chain joins TRBV5-1 and TRBJ1-5; no firm D call. Germline CDR1 and CDR2: SGHRS and YFSETQ. This CDR3 has 15 amino acids. V lost 4 bases, J lost 2 bases, and 13 bases lay in between. CDR3 region: CASSAEGGGNQPQHF. CDR3 nucleotide sequence: TGCGCCAGCAGCGCCGAGGGTGGTGGCAATCAGCCCCAGCATTTT.

The V and J genes are TRBV27 and TRBJ1-5; D is ambiguous. V was cut by 8 bases and J by 0 bases, with 20 bases left in between. Germline assignment: CDR1 MNHEY and CDR2 SMNVEV (reference sequence). The CDR3 totals 17 residues. The CDR3 here is CASSGRADILSNQPQHF. CDR3 nucleotides: TGTGCCAGCTCCGGGCGGGCAGACATCCTTAGCAATCAGCCCCAGCATTTT.

CDR3 amino acids: CASTTRAGGYTGELFF. The CDR3 region has the DNA TGTGCCAGCACCACACGAGCGGGAGGGTACACCGGGGAGCTGTTTTTT. This chain uses TRBV27 with TRBJ2-2, with 10 nucleotides matching TRBD2. Per the germline V gene, CDR1 is MNHEY and CDR2 is SMNVEV (reference sequence). The CDR3 covers 16 residues. V lost 7 bases, J lost 3 bases, and 8 bases stayed unmatched.

V usage is TRBV18 and J usage is TRBJ1-2; 7 bases are shared with TRBD1. The J segment lost 2 bases and the V segment lost 3 bases, leaving 6 bases of the junction unmatched. CDR1 and CDR2 from the germline V gene are KGHSH and LQKENI. CDR3 length: 15 amino acids. CDR3 coding DNA: TGTGCCAGCTCACCTTCCCGGGACAGAAACTATGGCTACACCTTC. Translating it yields CASSPSRDRNYGYTF.

This clone was found a few times. This chain links TRBV5-6 with TRBJ2-6; D ambiguous. Trimming cost V 3 bases and J 0 bases, with 4 bases left between them. The CDR3 is 14 amino acids. Germline CDR1 is SGHDT and CDR2 is YYEEEE. CDR3 sequence (DNA): TGTGCCAGCAGCTCGAGCTCTGGGGCCAACGTCCTGACTTTC. Residues: CASSSSSGANVLTF.